These 10 T cell receptor beta chains share one sample of origin, sequenced in a study of cytomegalovirus exposure and HLA in healthy donors. This PCR relied on a set of 60 Vbeta primers and 13 Jbeta primers. Sequencing used immunoSEQ multiplex PCR; TCRdb keeps in-frame clones, though not all of them. In the table there are roughly 220,000 clones, roughly four fifths of which are singletons. The sequencing sample was made of PBMCs. These receptors came from a middle-aged woman in good health and CMV-seronegative.

The chain employs TRBV27 and TRBJ1-5; a weak D match, TRBD1 (6 bases). The CDR3 has 14 amino acids. Germline V gene sequence: CDR1 MNHEY, CDR2 SMNVEV (reference sequence). V was clipped by 5 bases and J by 4 bases, with 12 bases between them. CDR3 sequence reads: CASSPTGPNQPQHF. The CDR3, as DNA: TGTGCCAGCAGTCCCACAGGGCCGAATCAGCCCCAGCATTTT.

J is TRBJ1-5 and V is TRBV29-1; 8 bases match TRBD1. The V gene's germline CDR1 is SQVTM and CDR2 ANQGSEA. The J segment lost 6 bases and the V segment lost 3 bases, leaving 7 bases of the junction unmatched. The CDR3 totals 14 residues. The CDR3 coding sequence is TGCAGCGTTGATTTGACAGGGGTAGGTCAGCCCCAGCATTTT. It codes for CSVDLTGVGQPQHF.

CDR3 DNA: TGTGCCAGCAGCCAACTTAGCGGGACGTCCTACGAGCAGTACTTC. It encodes CASSQLSGTSYEQYF. V usage is TRBV14 and J usage is TRBJ2-7, with 8 nucleotides matching TRBD2. The V and J ends lost 2 bases and 1 base, in that order; junction bases with no gene match: 4. CDR1 is SGHDN and CDR2 is FVKESK in the germline V gene. CDR3 length equals 15 residues.

J is TRBJ2-7 and V is TRBV5-4; the match to TRBD2 covers 9 bases. Per germline, CDR1 SGHNT and CDR2 YYREEE (reference sequence). The CDR3 extends over 15 amino acids. V dropped 0 bases and J dropped 2; count of bases not matched to a gene: 3. The CDR3 coding sequence is TGTGCCAGCAGCTTGGCAAGCGGGGGGACCTACGAGCAGTACTTC. Its protein product is CASSLASGGTYEQYF.

The chain carries TRBV10-1 and TRBJ2-7; D is possibly TRBD2 (5 bases). The CDR3 consists of 12 residues. CDR1 is WNHNN and CDR2 is SYGVQD in the germline V gene (reference sequence). Between the trimmed V and J ends, which lost 6 bases and 3 bases, there was a span of 9 bases. The CDR3 nucleotides read TGCGCCAGCAGCCGGGGTTTCTACGAGCAGTACTTC. This gives the protein CASSRGFYEQYF.

This clone occurred once. The chain combines TRBV30 with TRBJ1-2; D call uncertain. V gave up 0 bases and J gave up 7 bases, with 9 bases separating them. CDR3 length: 12 residues. Germline lookup yields CDR1 GTSNPN and CDR2 SVGIG (reference sequence). The CDR3 protein is CAWSVAGFGYTF. The CDR3 DNA reads as TGTGCCTGGAGTGTAGCAGGATTTGGCTACACCTTC.

Concerning this clone: This CDR3 fails to terminate in the conserved phenylalanine or tryptophan, so it likely reflects a read error. This chain joins TRBV5-1 and TRBJ1-5; perhaps TRBD1 as D (5 bases). CDR3 length: 13 residues. Looked up from germline, CDR1 is SGHRS and CDR2 is YFSETQ. The germline V and J ends were trimmed by 1 base and 10 bases, with 12 bases remaining between them. CDR3 region: CASSLWGAPPQHL. As DNA, the CDR3 is TGCGCCAGCAGCTTGTGGGGCGCTCCACCCCAGCATCTT.

A few counts support this clone. The chain carries TRBV27 and TRBJ2-7, with D possibly matching TRBD2 (6 bases). V was clipped by 6 bases and J by 4 bases, with 19 bases between them. CDR1 and CDR2 (germline): MNHEY, SMNVEV (reference sequence). The CDR3 runs 15 residues. This CDR3 is CASSWVGLARYEQYF. DNA of the CDR3: TGTGCCAGCAGCTGGGTAGGGCTAGCGAGATACGAGCAGTACTTC.

This clone was counted a few times. The rearrangement links TRBV7-3 to TRBJ2-3; 7 bases match TRBD1. Losses at the gene ends were 5 bases for V and 3 bases for J; bases not matched to a gene: 8. Germline-derived CDR1 and CDR2 are SGHTA and FQGTGA. The CDR3 is made up of 15 amino acids. CDR3: CASSRTGAATDTQYF. DNA for the CDR3: TGTGCCAGCAGCCGTACAGGGGCGGCGACAGATACGCAGTATTTT.

V gene TRBV29-1 combines with J gene TRBJ2-7, with 7 bases lining up with TRBD1. V lost 4 bases to trimming and J lost 0 bases; unmatched junction nucleotides: 6. Germline-derived CDR1 and CDR2 are SQVTM and ANQGSEA. The CDR3 runs to 14 residues. CDR3 sequence: CSVVRGHTSYEQYF. The CDR3, as DNA: TGCAGCGTTGTAAGGGGGCATACCTCCTACGAGCAGTACTTC.